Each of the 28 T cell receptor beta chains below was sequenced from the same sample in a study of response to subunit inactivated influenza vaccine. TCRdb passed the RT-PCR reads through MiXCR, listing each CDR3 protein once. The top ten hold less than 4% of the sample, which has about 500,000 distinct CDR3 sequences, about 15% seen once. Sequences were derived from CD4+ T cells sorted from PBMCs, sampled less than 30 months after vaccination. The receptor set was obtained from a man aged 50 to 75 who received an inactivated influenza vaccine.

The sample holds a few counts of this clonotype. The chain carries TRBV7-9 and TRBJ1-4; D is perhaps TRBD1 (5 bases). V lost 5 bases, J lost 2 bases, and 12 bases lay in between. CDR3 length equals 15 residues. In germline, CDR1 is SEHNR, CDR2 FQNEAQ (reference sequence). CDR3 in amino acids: CASSTSTVTNEKLFF. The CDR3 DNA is TGTGCCAGCAGCACCTCGACAGTTACTAATGAAAAACTGTTTTTT.

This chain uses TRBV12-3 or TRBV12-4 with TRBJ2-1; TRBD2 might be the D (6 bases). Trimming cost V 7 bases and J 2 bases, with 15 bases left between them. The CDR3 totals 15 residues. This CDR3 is CASTGRAGPYNEQFF. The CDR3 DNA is TGTGCCAGCACCGGGCGAGCGGGCCCCTACAATGAGCAGTTCTTC.

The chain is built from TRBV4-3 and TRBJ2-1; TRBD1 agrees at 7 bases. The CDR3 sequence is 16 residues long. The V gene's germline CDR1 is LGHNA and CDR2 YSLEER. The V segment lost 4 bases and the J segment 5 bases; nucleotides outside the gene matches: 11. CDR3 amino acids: CASSRNRGRLDNEQFF. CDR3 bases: TGCGCCAGCAGCCGGAACAGGGGAAGGCTAGACAATGAGCAGTTCTTC.

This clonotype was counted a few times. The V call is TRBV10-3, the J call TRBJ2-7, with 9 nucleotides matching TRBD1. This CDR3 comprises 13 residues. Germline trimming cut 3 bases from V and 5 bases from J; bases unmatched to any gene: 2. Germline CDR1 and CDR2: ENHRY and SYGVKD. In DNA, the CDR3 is TGTGCCATCAGTGAACAGGGGGCCAACGAGCAGTACTTC. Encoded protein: CAISEQGANEQYF.

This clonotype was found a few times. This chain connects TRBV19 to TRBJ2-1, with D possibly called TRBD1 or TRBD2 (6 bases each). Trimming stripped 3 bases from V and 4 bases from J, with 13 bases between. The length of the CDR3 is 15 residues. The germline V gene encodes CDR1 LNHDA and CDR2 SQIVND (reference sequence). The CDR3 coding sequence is TGTGCCAGTAGTATTTCCGGGGGCACTTACAATGAGCAGTTCTTC. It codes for CASSISGGTYNEQFF.

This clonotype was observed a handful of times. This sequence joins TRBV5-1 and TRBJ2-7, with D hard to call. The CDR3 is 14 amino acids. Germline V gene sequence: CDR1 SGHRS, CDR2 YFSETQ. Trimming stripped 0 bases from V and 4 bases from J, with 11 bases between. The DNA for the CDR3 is TGCGCCAGCAGCTTGGAGTTGTCGGTTTACGAGCAGTACTTC. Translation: CASSLELSVYEQYF.

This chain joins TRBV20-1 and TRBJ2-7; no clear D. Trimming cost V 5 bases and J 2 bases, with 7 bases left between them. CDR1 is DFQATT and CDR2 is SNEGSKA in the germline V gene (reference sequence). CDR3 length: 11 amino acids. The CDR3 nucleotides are TGCAGTGCTTGGTGGACCTACGAGCAGTACTTC. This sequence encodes CSAWWTYEQYF.

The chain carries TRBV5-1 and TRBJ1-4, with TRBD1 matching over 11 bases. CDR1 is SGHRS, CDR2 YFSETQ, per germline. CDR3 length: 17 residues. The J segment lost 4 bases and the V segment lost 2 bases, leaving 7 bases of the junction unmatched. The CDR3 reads CASSLGQGARVNEKLFF. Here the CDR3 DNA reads TGCGCCAGCAGCTTAGGACAGGGGGCGCGTGTTAATGAAAAACTGTTTTTT.

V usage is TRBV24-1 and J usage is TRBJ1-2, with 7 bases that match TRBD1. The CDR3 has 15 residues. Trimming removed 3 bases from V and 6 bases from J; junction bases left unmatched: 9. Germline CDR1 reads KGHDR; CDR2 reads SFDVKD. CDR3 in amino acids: CATSDPRTGGNGYTF. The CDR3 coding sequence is TGTGCCACCAGTGATCCGAGGACAGGAGGGAATGGCTACACCTTC.

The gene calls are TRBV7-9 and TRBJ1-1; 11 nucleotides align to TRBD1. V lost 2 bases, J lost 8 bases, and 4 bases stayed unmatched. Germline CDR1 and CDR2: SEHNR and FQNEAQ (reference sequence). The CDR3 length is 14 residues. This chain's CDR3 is CASSLLGQGAEAFF. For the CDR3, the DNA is TGTGCCAGCAGCTTACTCGGACAGGGGGCGGAAGCTTTCTTT.

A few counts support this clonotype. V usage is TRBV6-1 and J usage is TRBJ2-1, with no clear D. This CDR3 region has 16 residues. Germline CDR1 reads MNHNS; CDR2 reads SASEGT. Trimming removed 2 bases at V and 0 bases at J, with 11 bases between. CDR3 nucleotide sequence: TGTGCCAGCAGTGAATATTGGCCAGGCTCCTACAATGAGCAGTTCTTC. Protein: CASSEYWPGSYNEQFF.

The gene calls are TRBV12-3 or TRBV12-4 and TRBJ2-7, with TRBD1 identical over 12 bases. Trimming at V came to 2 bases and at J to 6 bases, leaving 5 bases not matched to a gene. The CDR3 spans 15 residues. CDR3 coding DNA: TGTGCCAGCAGTTTAAGGGGACAGGGGGCGGTCGAGCAGTACTTC. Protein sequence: CASSLRGQGAVEQYF.

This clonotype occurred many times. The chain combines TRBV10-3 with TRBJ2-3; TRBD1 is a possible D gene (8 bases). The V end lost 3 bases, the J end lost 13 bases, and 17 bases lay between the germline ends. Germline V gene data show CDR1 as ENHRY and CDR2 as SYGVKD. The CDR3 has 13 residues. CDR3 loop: CAISEERQGTKYF. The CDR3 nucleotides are TGTGCCATCAGTGAAGAGAGACAGGGGACTAAGTATTTT.

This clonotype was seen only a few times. CDR3 in DNA: TGTGCCAGCAGCCAAGAAACCTCTCGGGGAACCCCAAAGCAGTACTTC. This codes for CASSQETSRGTPKQYF. The chain employs TRBV3-1 and TRBJ2-7, with D possibly TRBD2 on 5 matching bases. Germline-derived CDR1 and CDR2 are LGHDT and YNNKEL (reference sequence). Deletions cut 0 bases from V and 8 bases from J, with 20 bases between. The length of the CDR3 is 16 residues.

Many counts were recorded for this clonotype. The CDR3 protein is CSARIEGRSNEQFF. For the CDR3, the DNA is TGCAGTGCTAGAATTGAGGGACGAAGCAATGAGCAGTTCTTC. The rearrangement links TRBV20-1 to TRBJ2-1; the D gene could be TRBD1 or TRBD2 (5 bases each). Trimming took off 2 bases at V and 6 bases at J, with 14 bases between the two ends. The germline gives CDR1 DFQATT, CDR2 SNEGSKA (reference sequence). This CDR3 comprises 14 residues.

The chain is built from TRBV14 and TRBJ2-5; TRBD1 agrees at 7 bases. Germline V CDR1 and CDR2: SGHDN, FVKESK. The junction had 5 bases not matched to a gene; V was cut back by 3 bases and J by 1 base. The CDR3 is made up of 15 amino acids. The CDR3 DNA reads TGTGCCAGCAGCCAGGCCCGGGACAGCCAAGAGACCCAGTACTTC. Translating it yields CASSQARDSQETQYF.

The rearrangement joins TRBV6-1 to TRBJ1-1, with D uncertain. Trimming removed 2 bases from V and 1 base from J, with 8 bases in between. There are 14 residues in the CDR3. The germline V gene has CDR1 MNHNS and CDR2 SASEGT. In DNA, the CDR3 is TGTGCCAGCAGTGAAAGTTCGTGGAACACTGAAGCTTTCTTT. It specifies CASSESSWNTEAFF.

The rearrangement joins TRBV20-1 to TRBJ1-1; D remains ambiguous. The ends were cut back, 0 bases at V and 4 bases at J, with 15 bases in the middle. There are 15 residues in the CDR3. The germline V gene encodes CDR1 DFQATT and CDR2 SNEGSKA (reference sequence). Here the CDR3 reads CSARDPVRLSTEAFF. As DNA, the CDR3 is TGCAGTGCTAGAGACCCCGTCCGGCTGAGCACTGAAGCTTTCTTT.

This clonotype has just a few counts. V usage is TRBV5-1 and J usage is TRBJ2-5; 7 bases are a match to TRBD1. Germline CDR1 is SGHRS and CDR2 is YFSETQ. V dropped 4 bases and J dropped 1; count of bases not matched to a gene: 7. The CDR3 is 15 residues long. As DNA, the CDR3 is TGCGCCAGCAGCCAGACAGGGTGGGGCCAAGAGACCCAGTACTTC. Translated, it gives CASSQTGWGQETQYF.

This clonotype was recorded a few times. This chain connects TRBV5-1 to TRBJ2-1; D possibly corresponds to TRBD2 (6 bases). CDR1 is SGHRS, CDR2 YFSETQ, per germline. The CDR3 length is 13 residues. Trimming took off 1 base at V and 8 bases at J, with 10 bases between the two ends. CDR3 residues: CASSLTSLDEQFF. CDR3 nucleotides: TGCGCCAGCAGCTTGACTAGCCTGGATGAGCAGTTCTTC.

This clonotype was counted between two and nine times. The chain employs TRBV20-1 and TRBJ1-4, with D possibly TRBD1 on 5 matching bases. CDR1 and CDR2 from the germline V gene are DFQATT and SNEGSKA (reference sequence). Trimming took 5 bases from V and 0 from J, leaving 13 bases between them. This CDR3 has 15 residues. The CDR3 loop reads CSAARGAATNEKLFF. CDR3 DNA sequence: TGCAGTGCTGCCCGCGGGGCTGCAACTAATGAAAAACTGTTTTTT.

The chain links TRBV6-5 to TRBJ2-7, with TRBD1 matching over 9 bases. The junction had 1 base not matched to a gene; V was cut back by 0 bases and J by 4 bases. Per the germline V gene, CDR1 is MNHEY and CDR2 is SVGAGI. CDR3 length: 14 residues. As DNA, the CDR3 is TGTGCCAGCAGTTACTCGACAGGGGGGTACGAGCAGTACTTC. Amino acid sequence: CASSYSTGGYEQYF.

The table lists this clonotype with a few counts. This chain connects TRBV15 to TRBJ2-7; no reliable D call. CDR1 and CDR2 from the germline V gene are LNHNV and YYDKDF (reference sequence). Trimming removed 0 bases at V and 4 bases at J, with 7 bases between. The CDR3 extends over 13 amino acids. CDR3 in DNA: TGTGCCACCAGCAGAGATATAATTTACGAGCAGTACTTC. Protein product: CATSRDIIYEQYF. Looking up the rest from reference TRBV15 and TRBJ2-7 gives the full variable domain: DAMVIQNPRYQVTQFGKPVTLSCSQTLNHNVMYWYQQKSSQAPKLLFHYYDKDFNNEADTPDNFQSRRPNTSFCFLDIRSPGLGDTAMYLCATSRDIIYEQYFGPGTRLTVT.

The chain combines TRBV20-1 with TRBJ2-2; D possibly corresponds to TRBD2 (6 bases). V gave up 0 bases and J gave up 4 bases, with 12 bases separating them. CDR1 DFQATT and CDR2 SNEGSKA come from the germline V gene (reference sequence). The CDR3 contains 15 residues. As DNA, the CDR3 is TGCAGTGCTAGAGATGGCGGGGCGGGCACCGGGGAGCTGTTTTTT. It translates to CSARDGGAGTGELFF.

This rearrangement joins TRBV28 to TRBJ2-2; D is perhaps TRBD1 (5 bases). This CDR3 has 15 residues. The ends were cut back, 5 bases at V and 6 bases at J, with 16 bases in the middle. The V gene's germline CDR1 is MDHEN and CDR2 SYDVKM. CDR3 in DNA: TGTGCCAGCAGTCCCCAGACAGTTTCCGCCGGGGAGCTGTTTTTT. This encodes CASSPQTVSAGELFF.

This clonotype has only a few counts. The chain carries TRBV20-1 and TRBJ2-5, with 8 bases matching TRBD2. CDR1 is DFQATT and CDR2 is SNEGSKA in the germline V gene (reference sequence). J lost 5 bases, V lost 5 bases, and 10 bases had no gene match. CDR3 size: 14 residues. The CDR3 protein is CSAEEREYHETQYF. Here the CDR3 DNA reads TGCAGTGCTGAAGAGCGGGAGTATCATGAGACCCAGTACTTC.

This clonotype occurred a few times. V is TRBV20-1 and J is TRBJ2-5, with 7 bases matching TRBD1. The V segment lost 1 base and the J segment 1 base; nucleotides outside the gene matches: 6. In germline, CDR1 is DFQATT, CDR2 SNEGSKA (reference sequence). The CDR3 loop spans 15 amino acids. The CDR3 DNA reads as TGCAGTGCTAGAGGAGGAAGGGGGCGCCAAGAGACCCAGTACTTC. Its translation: CSARGGRGRQETQYF.

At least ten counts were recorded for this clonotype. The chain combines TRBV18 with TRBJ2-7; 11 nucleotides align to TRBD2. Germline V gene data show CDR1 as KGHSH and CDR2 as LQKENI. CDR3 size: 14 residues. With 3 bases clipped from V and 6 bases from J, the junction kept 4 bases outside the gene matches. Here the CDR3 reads CASSPGLAGGEQYF. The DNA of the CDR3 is TGTGCCAGCTCACCCGGTCTAGCGGGAGGCGAGCAGTACTTC.